One sample yielded the 4 T cell receptor beta chains listed below, sequenced in a study of blood T cell repertoires in COVID-19. The data were produced by immunoSEQ multiplex PCR, yet TCRdb's version contains in-frame clones alone and is incomplete. The table records about 400,000 clones, about 90% of them present only once. Sample: PBMCs or T cells enriched from blood (not recorded which). The receptors shown here come from a man aged 35-49 years in a cohort exposed to, infected with or recovered from COVID-19 (not recorded which).

This clone showed up just once. Other DNA variants within this sample encode the same CDR3. V usage is TRBV27 and J usage is TRBJ2-1, with 10 bases fitting TRBD2. V was pared by 3 bases and J by 4 bases, with 0 bases of the junction left unmatched. CDR3 length: 14 amino acids. The germline gives CDR1 MNHEY, CDR2 SMNVEV (reference sequence). CDR3 coding DNA: TGTGCCAGCAGTTTGACTAGCGGGTACAATGAGCAGTTCTTC. This gives the protein CASSLTSGYNEQFF.

The chain has TRBV19 and TRBJ2-7; TRBD1 matches at 9 bases. V lost 4 bases, J lost 2 bases, and 9 bases stayed unmatched. The CDR3 totals 16 residues. Germline V gene data show CDR1 as LNHDA and CDR2 as SQIVND (reference sequence). The CDR3 loop reads CASSRTGVGPPYEQYF. CDR3 DNA: TGTGCCAGTAGTAGGACAGGGGTTGGACCTCCCTACGAGCAGTACTTC.

This clone was recorded only once. The chain employs TRBV7-9 and TRBJ1-2; unclear D gene. Per germline, CDR1 SEHNR and CDR2 FQNEAQ (reference sequence). Trimming pared 3 bases from V and 7 bases from J, leaving 15 bases between. The CDR3 spans 14 residues. The CDR3 spells CASSFSGRISGYTF. In DNA form, the CDR3 reads TGTGCCAGCAGCTTTAGCGGGCGAATCTCTGGCTACACCTTC. The full variable domain, with the rest looked up from reference TRBV7-9 and TRBJ1-2, is DTGVSQNPRHKITKRGQNVTFRCDPISEHNRLYWYRQTLGQGPEFLTYFQNEAQLEKSRLLSDRFSAERPKGSFSTLEIQRTEQGDSAMYLCASSFSGRISGYTFGSGTRLTVV.

The chain employs TRBV5-1 and TRBJ2-1; the match to TRBD2 covers 7 bases. The germline V gene has CDR1 SGHRS and CDR2 YFSETQ. The V segment lost 7 bases and the J segment 4 bases; nucleotides outside the gene matches: 11. The CDR3 consists of 15 residues. CDR3 loop: CASQILAEEYNEQFF. Here the CDR3 DNA reads TGCGCCAGCCAAATTCTAGCGGAGGAATACAATGAGCAGTTCTTC. The full variable domain, rest sourced from reference TRBV5-1 and TRBJ2-1, is KAGVTQTPRYLIKTRGQQVTLSCSPISGHRSVSWYQQTPGQGLQFLFEYFSETQRNKGNFPGRFSGRQFSNSRSEMNVSTLELGDSALYLCASQILAEEYNEQFFGPGTRLTVL.